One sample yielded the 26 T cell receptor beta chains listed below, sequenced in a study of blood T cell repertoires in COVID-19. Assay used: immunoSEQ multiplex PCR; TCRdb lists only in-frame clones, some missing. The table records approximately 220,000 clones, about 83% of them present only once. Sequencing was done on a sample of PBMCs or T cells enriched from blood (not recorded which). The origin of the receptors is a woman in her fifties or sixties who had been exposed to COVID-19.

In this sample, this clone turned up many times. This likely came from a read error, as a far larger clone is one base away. CDR3 DNA sequence: TGTGCCAGCAGCCTCTACAATGAGCAGTTCTTC. This translates into CASSLYNEQFF. J is TRBJ2-1 and V is TRBV5-4; D remains unclear. Germline V gene sequence: CDR1 SGHNT, CDR2 YYREEE (reference sequence). The CDR3 spans 11 residues. Trimming cost V 4 bases and J 3 bases, with 2 bases left between them.

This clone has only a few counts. As DNA, the CDR3 is TGTGCCAGCAAGAGGGGGACAGGGCCATACAATGAGCAGTTCTTC. It specifies CASKRGTGPYNEQFF. The V and J genes are TRBV14 and TRBJ2-1, with 9 bases matching TRBD1. There are 15 residues in the CDR3. Germline V gives CDR1 SGHDN, CDR2 FVKESK. V lost 7 bases, J lost 4 bases, and 8 bases stayed unmatched.

The CDR3 is CASSVRSGKGTPGNTIYF. As DNA, the CDR3 is TGTGCCAGCAGCGTTAGATCCGGGAAGGGGACACCTGGAAACACCATATATTTT. The chain is built from TRBV11-2 and TRBJ1-3, with a weak D call TRBD1 (6 bases). Germline assignment: CDR1 SGHAT and CDR2 FQNNGV. This CDR3 has 18 residues. V lost 5 bases to trimming and J lost 2 bases, with 22 bases between them.

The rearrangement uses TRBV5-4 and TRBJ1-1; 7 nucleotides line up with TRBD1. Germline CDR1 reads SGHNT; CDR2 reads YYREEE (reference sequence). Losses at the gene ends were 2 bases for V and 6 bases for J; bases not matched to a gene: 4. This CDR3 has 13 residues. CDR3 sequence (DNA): TGTGCCAGCAGCTTAAAGGGGGCATCTGAAGCTTTCTTT. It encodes CASSLKGASEAFF.

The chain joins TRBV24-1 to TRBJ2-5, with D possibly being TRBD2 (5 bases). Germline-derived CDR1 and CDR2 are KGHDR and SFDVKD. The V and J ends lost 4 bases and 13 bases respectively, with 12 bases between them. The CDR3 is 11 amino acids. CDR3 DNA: TGTGCCACCAGTGACCGGGATACGCGGTACTTC. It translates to CATSDRDTRYF.

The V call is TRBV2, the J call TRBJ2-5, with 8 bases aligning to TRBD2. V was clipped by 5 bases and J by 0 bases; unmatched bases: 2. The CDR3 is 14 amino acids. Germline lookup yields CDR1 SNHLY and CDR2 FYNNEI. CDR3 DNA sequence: TGTGCCAGCAGTCCGGGACTAGACCAAGAGACCCAGTACTTC. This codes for CASSPGLDQETQYF. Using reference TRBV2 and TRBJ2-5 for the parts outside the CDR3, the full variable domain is EPEVTQTPSHQVTQMGQEVILRCVPISNHLYFYWYRQILGQKVEFLVSFYNNEISEKSEIFDDQFSVERPDGSNFTLKIRSTKLEDSAMYFCASSPGLDQETQYFGPGTRLLVL.

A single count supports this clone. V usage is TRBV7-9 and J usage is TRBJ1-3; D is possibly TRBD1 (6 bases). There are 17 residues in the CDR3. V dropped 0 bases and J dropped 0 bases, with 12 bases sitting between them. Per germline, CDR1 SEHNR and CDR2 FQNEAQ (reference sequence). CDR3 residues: CASSLATGTHSGNTIYF. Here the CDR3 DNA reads TGTGCCAGCAGCTTAGCAACAGGGACCCACTCTGGAAACACCATATATTTT. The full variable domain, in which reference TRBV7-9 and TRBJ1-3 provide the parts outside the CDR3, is DTGVSQNPRHKITKRGQNVTFRCDPISEHNRLYWYRQTLGQGPEFLTYFQNEAQLEKSRLLSDRFSAERPKGSFSTLEIQRTEQGDSAMYLCASSLATGTHSGNTIYFGEGSWLTVV.

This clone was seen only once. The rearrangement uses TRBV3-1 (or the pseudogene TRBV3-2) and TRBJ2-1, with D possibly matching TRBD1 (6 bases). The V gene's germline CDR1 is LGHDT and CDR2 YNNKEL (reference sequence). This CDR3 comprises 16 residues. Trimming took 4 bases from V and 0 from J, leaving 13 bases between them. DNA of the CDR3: TGTGCCAGCAGCCTGACAGGTTCGAGCTCCTACAATGAGCAGTTCTTC. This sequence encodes CASSLTGSSSYNEQFF.

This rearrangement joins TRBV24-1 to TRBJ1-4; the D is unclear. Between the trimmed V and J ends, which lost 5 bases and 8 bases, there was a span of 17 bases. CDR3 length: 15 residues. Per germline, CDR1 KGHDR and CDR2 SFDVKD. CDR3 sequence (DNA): TGTGCCACCAGTGCCGGAAGAGGCGCGGGGGAAAAACTGTTTTTT. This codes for CATSAGRGAGEKLFF.

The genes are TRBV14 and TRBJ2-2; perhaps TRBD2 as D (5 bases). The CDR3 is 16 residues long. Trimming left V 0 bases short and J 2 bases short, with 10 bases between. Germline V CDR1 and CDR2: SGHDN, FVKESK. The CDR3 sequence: CASSQERVRNTGELFF. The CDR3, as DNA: TGTGCCAGCAGCCAAGAGCGGGTGCGCAACACCGGGGAGCTGTTTTTT.

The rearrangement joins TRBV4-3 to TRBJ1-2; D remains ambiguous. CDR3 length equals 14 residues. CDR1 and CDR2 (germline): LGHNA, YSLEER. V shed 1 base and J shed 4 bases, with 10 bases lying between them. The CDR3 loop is CASSQGFGSYGYTF. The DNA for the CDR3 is TGCGCCAGCAGCCAAGGCTTCGGGAGCTATGGCTACACCTTC.

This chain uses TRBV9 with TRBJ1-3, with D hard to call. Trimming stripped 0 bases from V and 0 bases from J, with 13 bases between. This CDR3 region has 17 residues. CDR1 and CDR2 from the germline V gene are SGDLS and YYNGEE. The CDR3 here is CASSVVAGFDSGNTIYF. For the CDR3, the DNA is TGTGCCAGCAGCGTAGTCGCGGGGTTCGACTCTGGAAACACCATATATTTT.

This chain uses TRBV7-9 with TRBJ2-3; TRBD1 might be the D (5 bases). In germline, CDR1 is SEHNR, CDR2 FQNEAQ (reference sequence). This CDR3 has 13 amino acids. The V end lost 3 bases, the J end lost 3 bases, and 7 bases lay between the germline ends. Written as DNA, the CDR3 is TGTGCCAGCAGCTTTAGGGGAACAGATACGCAGTATTTT. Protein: CASSFRGTDTQYF.

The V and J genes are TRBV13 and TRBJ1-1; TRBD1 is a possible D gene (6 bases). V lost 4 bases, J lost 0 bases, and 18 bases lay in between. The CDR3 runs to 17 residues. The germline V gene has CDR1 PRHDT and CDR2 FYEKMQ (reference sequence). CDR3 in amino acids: CASSSTQGTKMNTEAFF. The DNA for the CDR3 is TGTGCCAGCAGCTCAACACAGGGAACGAAAATGAACACTGAAGCTTTCTTT.

The CDR3 spells CAARPRDRSMHEQFF. DNA for the CDR3: TGTGCCGCACGACCTCGGGACAGGAGTATGCATGAGCAGTTCTTC. The chain is built from TRBV10-3 and TRBJ2-1; 8 bases agree with TRBD1. V lost 11 bases to trimming and J lost 8 bases; unmatched junction nucleotides: 17. This CDR3 has 15 amino acids. CDR1 and CDR2 from the germline V gene are ENHRY and SYGVKD.

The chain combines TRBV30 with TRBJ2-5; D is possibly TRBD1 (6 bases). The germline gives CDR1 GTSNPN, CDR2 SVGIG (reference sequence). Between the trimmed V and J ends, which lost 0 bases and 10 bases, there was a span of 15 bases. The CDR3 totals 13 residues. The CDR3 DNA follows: TGTGCCTGGAGTGTAAAGGAGCAGGGGATCCAGTACTTC. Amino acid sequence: CAWSVKEQGIQYF.

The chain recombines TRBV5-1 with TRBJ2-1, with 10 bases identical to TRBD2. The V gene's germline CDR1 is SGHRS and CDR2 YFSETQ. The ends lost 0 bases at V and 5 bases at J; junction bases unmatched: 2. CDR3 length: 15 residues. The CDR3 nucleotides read TGCGCCAGCAGCTTGGCTAGCGGGGGACACAATGAGCAGTTCTTC. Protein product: CASSLASGGHNEQFF.

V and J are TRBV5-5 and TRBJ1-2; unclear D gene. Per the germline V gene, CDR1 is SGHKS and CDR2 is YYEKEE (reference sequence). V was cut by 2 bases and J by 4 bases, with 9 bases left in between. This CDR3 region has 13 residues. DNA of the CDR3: TGTGCCAGCAGCTTTGCGGTTAGCTATGGCTACACCTTC. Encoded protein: CASSFAVSYGYTF. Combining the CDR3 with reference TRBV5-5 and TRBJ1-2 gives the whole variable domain DAGVTQSPTHLIKTRGQQVTLRCSPISGHKSVSWYQQVLGQGPQFIFQYYEKEERGRGNFPDRFSARQFPNYSSELNVNALLLGDSALYLCASSFAVSYGYTFGSGTRLTVV.

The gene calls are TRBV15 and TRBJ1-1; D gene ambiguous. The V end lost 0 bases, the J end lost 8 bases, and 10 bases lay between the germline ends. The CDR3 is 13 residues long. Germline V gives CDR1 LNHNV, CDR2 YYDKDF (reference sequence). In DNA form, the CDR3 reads TGTGCCACCAGCAGAGATCTTGGGCAAGAAGCTTTCTTT. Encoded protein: CATSRDLGQEAFF.

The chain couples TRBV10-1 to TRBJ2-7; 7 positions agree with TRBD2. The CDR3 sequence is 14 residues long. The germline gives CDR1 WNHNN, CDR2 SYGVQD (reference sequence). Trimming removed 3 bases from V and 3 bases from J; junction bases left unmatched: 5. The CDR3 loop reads CASSETGGIYEQYF. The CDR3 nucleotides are TGCGCCAGCAGTGAAACCGGGGGGATCTACGAGCAGTACTTC.

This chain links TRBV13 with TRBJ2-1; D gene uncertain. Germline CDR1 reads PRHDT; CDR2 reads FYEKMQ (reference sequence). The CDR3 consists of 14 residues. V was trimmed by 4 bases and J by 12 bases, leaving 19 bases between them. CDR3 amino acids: CASSSLLRRFGQFF. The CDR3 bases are TGTGCCAGCAGCTCCTTACTACGCCGGTTCGGGCAGTTCTTC. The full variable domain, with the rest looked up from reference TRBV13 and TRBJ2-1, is AAGVIQSPRHLIKEKRETATLKCYPIPRHDTVYWYQQGPGQDPQFLISFYEKMQSDKGSIPDRFSAQQFSDYHSELNMSSLELGDSALYFCASSSLLRRFGQFFGPGTRLTVL.

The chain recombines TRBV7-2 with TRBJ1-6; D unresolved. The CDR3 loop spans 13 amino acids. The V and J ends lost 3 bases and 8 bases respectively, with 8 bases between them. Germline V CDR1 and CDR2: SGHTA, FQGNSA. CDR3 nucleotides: TGTGCCAGCAGCTTCTATGCTGATTCACCCCTCCACTTT. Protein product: CASSFYADSPLHF.

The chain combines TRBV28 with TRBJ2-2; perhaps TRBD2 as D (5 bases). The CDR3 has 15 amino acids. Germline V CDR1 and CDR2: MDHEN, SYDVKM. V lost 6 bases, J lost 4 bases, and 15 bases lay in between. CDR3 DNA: TGTGCCAGCAGGGTCCCCCACCGGGGCACCGGGGAGCTGTTTTTT. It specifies CASRVPHRGTGELFF.

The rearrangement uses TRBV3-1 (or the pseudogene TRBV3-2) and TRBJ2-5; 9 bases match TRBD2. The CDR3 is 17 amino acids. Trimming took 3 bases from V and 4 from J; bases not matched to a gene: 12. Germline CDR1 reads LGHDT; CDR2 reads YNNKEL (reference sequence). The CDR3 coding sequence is TGTGCCAGCAGCCACCCGCTGGGGCGGGGGGGCATAGAGACCCAGTACTTC. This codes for CASSHPLGRGGIETQYF.

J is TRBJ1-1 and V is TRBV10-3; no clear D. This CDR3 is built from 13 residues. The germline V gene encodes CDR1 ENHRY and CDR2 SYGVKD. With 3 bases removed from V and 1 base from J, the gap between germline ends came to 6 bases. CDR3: CAISENGNTEAFF. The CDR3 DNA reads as TGTGCCATCAGTGAAAACGGGAACACTGAAGCTTTCTTT.

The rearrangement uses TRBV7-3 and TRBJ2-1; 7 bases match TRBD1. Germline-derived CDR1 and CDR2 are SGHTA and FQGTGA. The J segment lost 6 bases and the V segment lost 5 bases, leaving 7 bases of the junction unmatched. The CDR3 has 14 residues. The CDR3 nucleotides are TGTGCCAGCAGCAACAGGGGTCGAATCAATGAGCAGTTCTTC. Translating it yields CASSNRGRINEQFF.